This T cell receptor beta chain was documented in a study of identical twins. Study outcomes and limitations: Cross-sectional statistics underpinned the conclusions; the same donors were not followed. Out-of-frame alpha sequences shared between twins exhibited an excess of low generation probability.

As for this clonotype: What it recognizes is unknown.

Unique molecular identifiers were present on the cDNA, and a universal primer site came from template switching. TCRdb reanalysed the 5' RACE reads using MiXCR and keeps one entry per CDR3 protein. The table records hundreds of thousands of distinct CDR3 sequences, 12% of them present only once. Germline V lookup: CDR1 LGHDT, CDR2 YNNKEL (reference sequence). The CDR3 extends over 14 amino acids. V lost 6 bases, J lost 10 bases, and 19 bases lay in between. These data were likewise used in another study, on yellow fever vaccine responses in identical twins.

Sequencing was carried out using PBMCs. The origin of this receptor is a woman in her late teens or twenties in good health. This rearrangement joins TRBV3-1 to TRBJ2-1; D gene ambiguous. The CDR3 DNA is TGTGCCAGCAGTCCTGACCGGCTTGTCTCAGAGCAGTTCTTC. Translating gives CASSPDRLVSEQFF.